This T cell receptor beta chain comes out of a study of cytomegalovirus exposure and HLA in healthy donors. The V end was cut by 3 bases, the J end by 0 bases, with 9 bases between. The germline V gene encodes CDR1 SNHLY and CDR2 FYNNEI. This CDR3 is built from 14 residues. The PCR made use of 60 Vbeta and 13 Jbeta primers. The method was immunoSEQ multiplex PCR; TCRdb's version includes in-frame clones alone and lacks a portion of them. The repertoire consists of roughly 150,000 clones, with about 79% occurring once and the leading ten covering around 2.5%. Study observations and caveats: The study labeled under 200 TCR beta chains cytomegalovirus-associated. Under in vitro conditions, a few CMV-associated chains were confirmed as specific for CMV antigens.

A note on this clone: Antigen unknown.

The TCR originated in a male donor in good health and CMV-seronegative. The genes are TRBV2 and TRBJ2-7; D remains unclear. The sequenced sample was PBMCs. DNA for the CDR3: TGTGCCAGCAGTGACTCAAGGAGCTCCTACGAGCAGTACTTC. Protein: CASSDSRSSYEQYF. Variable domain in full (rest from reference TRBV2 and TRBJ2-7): EPEVTQTPSHQVTQMGQEVILRCVPISNHLYFYWYRQILGQKVEFLVSFYNNEISEKSEIFDDQFSVERPDGSNFTLKIRSTKLEDSAMYFCASSDSRSSYEQYFGPGTRLTVT.